This T cell receptor beta chain came from a study of OX40 agonist ivuxolimab in advanced cancers. For the study in its entirety: Ivuxolimab, which targeted the costimulatory receptor OX40 (CD134), was an agonistic, fully human IgG2 monoclonal antibody. Of the approximately 50 patients in dose escalation, some 20 had hepatocellular carcinoma, some 15 had melanoma, 9 had renal cell carcinoma and 9 had head and neck cancer. The purpose of peripheral TCRbeta sequencing was to test whether ivuxolimab changed TCR sequence diversity and led to clonal T-cell expansion. Patients were allowed to have had prior anti-PD-1, anti-PD-L1 or anti-CTLA-4 therapy, and around 37% of the dose-escalation patients had previously received checkpoint inhibitors. Intravenous ivuxolimab was administered to patients every 2 weeks at six dose levels: 0.01, 0.1, 0.3, 1.5, 3 and 10 mg/kg. The paper covers the monotherapy dose-escalation part of the phase I ivuxolimab trial, which included N of about 56 patients. In the dose-escalation cohort, over 65% of patients were male, and the mean age was around 60 years, with a range of 23 to 79. Partial responses occurred in three dose-escalation patients: two with cutaneous melanoma and one with hepatocellular carcinoma. Overall study outcomes, separate from this receptor: Antigen specificity was not determined for the clonally expanded peripheral T cells. In partial responders in the 0.1-3.0 mg/kg groups, normalized peripheral clonal expansion was found to be among the lowest, especially among CD8+ T cells. Low levels of normalized T-cell clonal expansion were also shown by some nonresponding patients. At doses of 0.1 to 3.0 mg/kg, clonal expansion of both CD4+ and CD8+ T cells in blood was seen between baseline and week 6. After ivuxolimab, CD8+ T cells had more expanded clones than CD4+ T cells on average.

The trial excluded patients who had a history of autoimmune disease or who were on systemic immunosuppression. Peripheral blood for TCR sequencing was collected from all dose cohorts at baseline, on cycle 4 day 1, and on cycle 7 day 1. The samples were drawn from a first-in-human, open-label, multicenter phase I dose-escalation trial of ivuxolimab. Adults with locally advanced or metastatic melanoma, renal cell carcinoma, hepatocellular carcinoma or head and neck squamous cell carcinoma were enrolled in the trial. CD4+ and CD8+ T cells were sorted separately from peripheral blood before TCR sequencing. To sequence the TCRbeta CDR3 region, genomic DNA was isolated from the sorted cells. The immunoSEQ Assay was used for sequencing of TCRbeta CDR3 regions. TCRdb took this table from immuneACCESS and kept in-frame rearrangements with V and J called. Such tables lack part of the clones; where checked against another copy, unresolved V genes explain under half of the gap, and the rest is unexplained. Recorded for this sample are roughly 50,000 clones; around 87% of them occurred a single time. Of the sample, 0.37% falls within the top ten clones.

Trimming removed 4 bases from V and 7 bases from J, leaving 14 bases between the germline ends. As encoded in the germline V gene, CDR1 is KGHSY while CDR2 is FQNENV. The cysteine opens and the phenylalanine closes a CDR3 of 13 amino acids. This entry keeps only the CDR3 DNA: 39 bases, framed from base 1. As concerns this clone: Its antigen has not been determined. Within one base of it there is no much larger clone, and no base qualities were kept.

The sequence came from an adult with an advanced solid tumor such as melanoma, head and neck, liver or kidney cancer. The starting material was CD4+ or CD8+ T cells sorted from blood, obtained in a trial of the OX40 agonist ivuxolimab. This sequence uses TRBV16 and TRBJ2-7, with no confidently assigned D gene. The CDR3 reads CASSRSRAREQYF. Read as DNA, the sequence is TGTGCCAGCAGCCGAAGTAGGGCTCGGGAGCAGTACTTC.